The rows below give T cell receptor beta chains drawn from one sample of a study of blood T cells in healthy people across ages. TCRdb reanalysed the 5' RACE reads using MiXCR and keeps one entry per CDR3 protein. The sample consists of 380,000 or so distinct CDR3 sequences, 50% to 60% of them appearing once. Material for sequencing was blood. Receptor source: a man aged 55-75 years in good health. Each CDR3 is given with its conserved first and last residue. D genes are given only for firm matches. Clone sizes are given selectively: once, few, many, or a class where the clone is expanded.

clone size | D gene | J gene | V gene | CDR3 DNA | CDR3 protein
many | TRBD2 | TRBJ2-5 | TRBV7-2 | TGTGCCAGCAGCCCCGGGGGGGCGAAGACCCAGTACTTC | CASSPGGAKTQYF
. | TRBD2 | TRBJ2-5 | TRBV28 | TGTGCCAGCAGTTTTGAGCGGGGGGAGCAAGAGACCCAGTACTTC | CASSFERGEQETQYF
once | . | TRBJ1-1 | TRBV6-1 | TGTGCCAGCAGTGTCAAACAAACGAACACTGAAGCTTTCTTT | CASSVKQTNTEAFF
. | . | TRBJ1-2 | TRBV7-9 | TGTGCCAGCATCGATGCGGGGTATGGCTACACCTTC | CASIDAGYGYTF
few | . | TRBJ2-5 | TRBV6-2/TRBV6-3 | TGTGCCAGCACTATAAAGGAGGGACAGGAGACCCAGTACTTC | CASTIKEGQETQYF
once | . | TRBJ1-2 | TRBV3-1 | TGTGCCAGCTGTCTAAAAGGGGCAGGGGGCTACACCTTC | CASCLKGAGGYTF
. | TRBD1 | TRBJ1-2 | TRBV6-6 | TGTGCCAGCAGTTACCGGACAGGGGAAAACTATGGCTACACCTTC | CASSYRTGENYGYTF
. | . | TRBJ2-7 | TRBV6-2/TRBV6-3 | TGTGCCAGCCGACTCCGCGGACGGCTTCGGGAGGAGCAGTACTTC | CASRLRGRLREEQYF
. | TRBD2 | TRBJ2-3 | TRBV11-2 | TGTGCCAGCAGCAGGACTAGCGGGGACTCAGATACGCAGTATTTT | CASSRTSGDSDTQYF
. | . | TRBJ1-5 | TRBV10-3 | TGTGCCATCAGGGACAGTATCAATCAGCCCCAGCATTTT | CAIRDSINQPQHF
. | . | TRBJ2-3 | TRBV24-1 | TGTGCCACCAGTGAGCCCGGAGGCGCGCAGTATTTT | CATSEPGGAQYF
. | TRBD2 | TRBJ2-3 | TRBV29-1 | TGCAGCGTTGAATTTGCGGGAGGGCCACCAGATACGCAGTATTTT | CSVEFAGGPPDTQYF